These T cell receptor beta chains were read from a single sample in a study of T cells in Graves' hyperthyroidism and ophthalmopathy. TCRdb recomputed calls from the multiplex PCR reads with MiXCR, one row per CDR3 protein. Here the sample spans some 250,000 distinct CDR3 sequences, roughly 15% being singletons. The sample comprised blood. The origin of the receptors is a woman between 50 and 59 years old with Graves' hyperthyroidism that later progressed to Graves' ophthalmopathy. Both conserved end residues are part of each CDR3. D genes are given only for firm matches. Some rows mark clone size as missing; the rest say once, few, many or name a class of expanded clone.

-,TRBV2,TRBJ2-3,many,TGTGCCAGCAGTGTGGGGGGTGAGGATACGCAGTATTTT,CASSVGGEDTQYF
TRBD2,TRBV7-9,TRBJ2-1,-,TGTGCCAGCAGCTTAGGGACTTTCCGGCCTAGCGGTAATGAGCAGTTCTTC,CASSLGTFRPSGNEQFF
-,TRBV3-1,TRBJ2-7,many,TGTGCCAGCAGCGCTGGACTCTTCTCCTACGAGCAGTACTTC,CASSAGLFSYEQYF
-,TRBV15,TRBJ1-1,many,TGTGCCACCAGCAGAGCGGGCAAGGAGAACACTGAAGCTTTCTTT,CATSRAGKENTEAFF
-,TRBV5-1,TRBJ2-2,many,TGCGCCAGCAGCTTTCGGGACAAAAACACCGGGGAGCTGTTTTTT,CASSFRDKNTGELFF
-,TRBV15,TRBJ2-7,many,TGTGCCACCAGCAGAGGGGGGGAGCAGTACTTC,CATSRGGEQYF
-,TRBV2,TRBJ2-3,many,TGTGCCAGCAGTGAGGGAGGAGATACGCAGTATTTT,CASSEGGDTQYF
-,TRBV7-3,TRBJ2-2,many,TGTGCCAGCAGCTTAAACTCTAGGGGGAACACCGGGGAGCTGTTTTTT,CASSLNSRGNTGELFF
-,TRBV6-1,TRBJ2-5,few,TGTGCCAGCAGGCCCGTAACAGGACCCTTAACCTTGCGGAAGTACTTC,CASRPVTGPLTLRKYF
-,TRBV29-1,TRBJ1-1,many,TGCAGCGTTGAAGATTGGGGAACTGAAGCTTTCTTT,CSVEDWGTEAFF
-,TRBV4-1,TRBJ1-1,few,TGCGCCAGCAGCCAAGATCTATTGGCGGAAGCTTTCTTT,CASSQDLLAEAFF
-,TRBV5-1,TRBJ2-5,few,TGCGCCAGCAGCCATCGAGGGGGTAGCTCCCAAGAGACCCAGTACTTC,CASSHRGGSSQETQYF
-,TRBV2,TRBJ1-3,-,TGTGCCAGCATCCCAGGGTACGAAGGAAACACCATATATTTT,CASIPGYEGNTIYF
TRBD1,TRBV7-3,TRBJ1-1,many,TGTGCCAGCAGCGCCCCGGACAGGGGGGGGACTGAAGCTTTCTTT,CASSAPDRGGTEAFF
-,TRBV2,TRBJ2-2,many,TGTGCCAGCAGACAGGGCACCGGGGAGCTGTTTTTT,CASRQGTGELFF
-,TRBV6-6,TRBJ2-1,many,TGTGCCAGCAGTTACAGGGGAAGTTACAATGAGCAGTTCTTC,CASSYRGSYNEQFF
TRBD2,TRBV6-5,TRBJ2-3,many,TGTGCCAGCAGTTACAGGACTAGTGCAGATACGCAGTATTTT,CASSYRTSADTQYF
-,TRBV7-8,TRBJ1-1,many,TGTGCCAGCAGCCTACAGGGATCGAACACTGAAGCTTTCTTT,CASSLQGSNTEAFF
-,TRBV24-1,TRBJ1-2,many,TGTGCCACCAGTGAAGGGCGTAACTATGGCTACACCTTC,CATSEGRNYGYTF
TRBD2,TRBV20-1,TRBJ2-1,few,TGCAGTGCTAGAGGGTCAGCGGGATTATACAATGAGCAGTTCTTC,CSARGSAGLYNEQFF
-,TRBV15,TRBJ1-5,-,TGTGCCACCAGCAGAGATTCGGCGCAGCATTTT,CATSRDSAQHF
TRBD1,TRBV4-1,TRBJ1-4,-,TGCGCCAGCAGCCAAGAGGCAGGGGGCTATGAAGACAAACTGTTTTTT,CASSQEAGGYEDKLFF
-,TRBV18,TRBJ2-5,many,TGTGCCAGCTCACCACTGAGGGAGACCCAGTACTTC,CASSPLRETQYF
-,TRBV19,TRBJ2-1,many,TGTGCCAGTAGTAGAGCAAGAAGGTACAATGAGCAGTTCTTC,CASSRARRYNEQFF
-,TRBV3-1,TRBJ1-1,many,TGTGCCAGCAGCCCACCGACAGCCTTCACTGAAGCTTTCTTT,CASSPPTAFTEAFF
-,TRBV6-5,TRBJ2-1,many,TGTGCCAGCAGTTACAACAGTCCAAAAGGCAACAATGAGCAGTTCTTC,CASSYNSPKGNNEQFF
TRBD2,TRBV28,TRBJ2-1,many,TGTGCCAGCAGTTTCCCGACTAGCGGACATTTCGAGCAGTTCTTC,CASSFPTSGHFEQFF
-,TRBV5-1,TRBJ1-1,many,TGCGCCAGCAGCTTGTCCCCGGACGACACTGAAGCTTTCTTT,CASSLSPDDTEAFF
-,TRBV20-1,TRBJ2-7,many,TGCAGTGCTAGAGATAGGAGACCGACTACCTACGAGCAGTACTTC,CSARDRRPTTYEQYF
-,TRBV18,TRBJ2-7,many,TGTGCCAGCTCACCATCACAAACGTCAGGGCCCACTAGCGAGCAGTACTTC,CASSPSQTSGPTSEQYF
-,TRBV10-2,TRBJ2-7,many,TGCGCCAGCAGTAGCGGCGCTGAGAGCTACGAGCAGTACTTC,CASSSGAESYEQYF
-,TRBV28,TRBJ2-3,many,TGTGCCAGCGCGGACCATACGCAGTATTTT,CASADHTQYF
-,TRBV4-2,TRBJ2-5,few,TGTGCCAGCAGCCAATCCCAGGGGGGGCGAGAGACCCAGTACTTC,CASSQSQGGRETQYF
TRBD2,TRBV20-1,TRBJ2-7,many,TGCAGTGCTAGGGAGAGCGGGAGCAACGAGCAGTACTTC,CSARESGSNEQYF
-,TRBV10-3,TRBJ1-1,-,TGTGCCATCAGTGCGGGAGAAGAAGCTTTCTTT,CAISAGEEAFF